Below are 19 T cell receptor beta chains sequenced from a single sample in a study of patients and donors after allogeneic stem cell transplantation. MiXCR was run by TCRdb on the RT-PCR reads, yielding one entry per CDR3 protein. The data hold roughly 190,000 distinct CDR3 sequences, with about 40% observed a single time. Material for sequencing was blood, either unsorted or a sorted T cell fraction (not recorded which). These receptors all come from a human donor who was either an allogeneic HSCT recipient or a stem cell or donor lymphocyte infusion donor (not recorded which). It is not recorded whose cells these are; they may come from a transplant donor.

The V call is TRBV4-3, the J call TRBJ1-2, with unresolved D. Trimming cost V 0 bases and J 3 bases, with 11 bases left between them. CDR1 and CDR2 from the germline V gene are LGHNA and YSLEER. This CDR3 comprises 15 residues. DNA for the CDR3: TGCGCCAGCAGCCAAGATCGGGCAGGATACTATGGCTACACCTTC. Encoded protein: CASSQDRAGYYGYTF.

This clonotype has only a few counts. The chain joins TRBV7-2 to TRBJ2-5, with TRBD2 identical over 10 bases. The length of the CDR3 is 15 residues. Unmatched junction bases numbered 13, after V lost 11 bases and J lost 4 bases. Germline values: CDR1 SGHTA, CDR2 FQGNSA. The CDR3 nucleotides are TGTGCCGAGCTCAGACCTAGCGGGAGACGAGAGACCCAGTACTTC. Protein product: CAELRPSGRRETQYF.

The genes are TRBV6-5 and TRBJ1-5; D not resolved. The CDR3 extends over 13 amino acids. Per germline, CDR1 MNHEY and CDR2 SVGAGI. Trimming removed 7 bases from V and 5 bases from J, with 12 bases in between. The chain's CDR3 is CASTPREDQPQHF. The CDR3 DNA reads as TGTGCCAGCACCCCCCGGGAGGATCAGCCCCAGCATTTT.

The V gene is TRBV9, the J gene TRBJ2-1, with a weak D call TRBD2 (5 bases). The CDR3 is 15 residues long. Germline V lookup: CDR1 SGDLS, CDR2 YYNGEE. V shed 6 bases and J shed 4 bases, with 17 bases lying between them. The CDR3: CASTGDGIVYNEQFF. DNA of the CDR3: TGTGCCAGCACCGGAGACGGGATCGTATACAATGAGCAGTTCTTC.

This clonotype showed up just a few times. The chain has TRBV5-1 and TRBJ2-3; 8 bases agree with TRBD1. V dropped 4 bases and J dropped 1; count of bases not matched to a gene: 17. Germline V lookup: CDR1 SGHRS, CDR2 YFSETQ. This CDR3 is 19 amino acids long. CDR3 nucleotides: TGCGCCAGCAGCCTCCTTGGGGCATCGACAGGGGCCCGCACAGATACGCAGTATTTT. Amino acids: CASSLLGASTGARTDTQYF.

The chain links TRBV27 to TRBJ2-1, with D possibly TRBD1 on 6 matching bases. CDR1 and CDR2 from the germline V gene are MNHEY and SMNVEV (reference sequence). The CDR3 extends over 14 amino acids. The V end was cut by 1 base, the J end by 8 bases, with 12 bases between. This CDR3 is CASSLWGHSDEQFF. DNA for the CDR3: TGTGCCAGCAGTTTATGGGGACATAGCGATGAGCAGTTCTTC.

The table lists this clonotype with a few counts. The genes are TRBV15 and TRBJ2-5; TRBD2 matches 9 bases. CDR3 size: 16 residues. Per germline, CDR1 LNHNV and CDR2 YYDKDF (reference sequence). V shed 6 bases, J shed 3 bases, and the junction held 11 bases outside the gene matches. CDR3 sequence reads: CATSPIGGRAEETQYF. CDR3 sequence (DNA): TGTGCCACCAGTCCTATAGGCGGGAGGGCCGAAGAGACCCAGTACTTC.

The chain has TRBV27 and TRBJ2-7, with D possibly TRBD1 on 5 matching bases. V was pared by 1 base and J by 4 bases, with 11 bases between. The CDR3 sequence is 14 residues long. Per the germline V gene, CDR1 is MNHEY and CDR2 is SMNVEV (reference sequence). The CDR3 spells CASSLLGPRYEQYF. CDR3 in DNA: TGTGCCAGCAGTTTATTGGGGCCGCGGTACGAGCAGTACTTC.

This clonotype has a handful of counts. The chain carries TRBV12-3 or TRBV12-4 and TRBJ2-1; possible D gene TRBD1, 6 bases. The CDR3 has 13 amino acids. Trimming shortened V by 5 bases and J by 6 bases, and 11 bases separated the two germline ends. The CDR3 region has the DNA TGTGCCAGCAGTCACAGGGATAGCAATGAGCAGTTCTTC. Amino acids: CASSHRDSNEQFF.

The V and J genes are TRBV12-3 or TRBV12-4 and TRBJ2-2; unclear D gene. The V end lost 8 bases, the J end lost 0 bases, and 13 bases lay between the germline ends. CDR3 size: 15 residues. The CDR3 DNA sequence: TGTGCCAGCGGAACGACACCTGCGAACACCGGGGAGCTGTTTTTT. Residues: CASGTTPANTGELFF.

The chain couples TRBV9 to TRBJ1-3; 7 bases match TRBD1. CDR3 length: 16 amino acids. Trimming cost V 3 bases and J 1 base; bases outside gene matches: 7. CDR1 SGDLS and CDR2 YYNGEE come from the germline V gene. CDR3 nucleotide sequence: TGTGCCAGCAGCGAGGGGGACAGTTCGTCTGGAAACACCATATATTTT. Amino acids: CASSEGDSSSGNTIYF. Together with reference TRBV9 and TRBJ1-3, the CDR3 gives the full variable domain: DSGVTQTPKHLITATGQRVTLRCSPRSGDLSVYWYQQSLDQGLQFLIQYYNGEERAKGNILERFSAQQFPDLHSELNLSSLELGDSALYFCASSEGDSSSGNTIYFGEGSWLTVV.

This chain links TRBV7-8 with TRBJ2-1; D is ambiguous. The CDR3 runs 13 residues. Germline lookup yields CDR1 SGHVS and CDR2 FQNEAQ. Trimming removed 7 bases at V and 10 bases at J, with 17 bases between. The CDR3 region is CASTPFTRPEQFF. The CDR3, as DNA: TGTGCCAGCACCCCCTTTACCAGGCCGGAGCAGTTCTTC.

The chain is built from TRBV2 and TRBJ2-1; 9 nucleotides line up with TRBD2. Germline V gives CDR1 SNHLY, CDR2 FYNNEI. The V gene end was trimmed by 4 bases and the J gene end by 3 bases; junction bases not matched to a gene: 10. The CDR3 runs to 17 residues. CDR3: CASSGPGTSSRYNEQFF. Here the CDR3 DNA reads TGTGCCAGCAGTGGACCGGGGACTAGCTCCCGCTACAATGAGCAGTTCTTC.

The chain couples TRBV19 to TRBJ1-5, with TRBD1 identical over 7 bases. V lost 10 bases to trimming and J lost 4 bases; unmatched junction nucleotides: 10. Per germline, CDR1 LNHDA and CDR2 SQIVND (reference sequence). The CDR3 loop spans 14 amino acids. CDR3 in amino acids: CATRWTGGNQPQHF. DNA of the CDR3: TGTGCCACCAGATGGACAGGTGGAAATCAGCCCCAGCATTTT.

The J gene is TRBJ1-5, the V gene TRBV27; 7 positions agree with TRBD1. Unmatched junction bases numbered 11, after V lost 8 bases and J lost 7 bases. The germline CDR1 and CDR2 sequences are MNHEY and SMNVEV (reference sequence). The CDR3 is 14 amino acids. CDR3 loop: CASSDRDPSQPQHF. The CDR3 DNA is TGTGCCAGCTCCGACAGGGACCCCAGCCAGCCCCAGCATTTT.

A few counts support this clonotype. The genes are TRBV7-2 and TRBJ1-5, with 8 nucleotides matching TRBD1. Germline-derived CDR1 and CDR2 are SGHTA and FQGNSA. The CDR3 spans 14 residues. After removal of 3 bases from V and 10 bases from J, the junction contained 8 bases not matched to a gene. In DNA form, the CDR3 reads TGTGCCAGCAGCTTCGACAGGGGTAGCGATCCCCAGCATTTT. This encodes CASSFDRGSDPQHF.

This clonotype has more than one count but fewer than ten. The V gene is TRBV7-9, the J gene TRBJ2-1, with 13 bases matching TRBD2. CDR1 is SEHNR and CDR2 is FQNEAQ in the germline V gene (reference sequence). After removal of 3 bases from V and 3 bases from J, the junction contained 5 bases not matched to a gene. This CDR3 is 17 amino acids long. The CDR3: CASSLGGLAGNYNEQFF. For the CDR3, the DNA is TGTGCCAGCAGCTTGGGGGGACTAGCGGGAAACTACAATGAGCAGTTCTTC.

Only a few counts were recorded for this clonotype. V usage is TRBV12-3 or TRBV12-4 and J usage is TRBJ1-2; no clear D gene. The CDR3 extends over 15 amino acids. V was cut by 4 bases and J by 5 bases, with 17 bases left in between. This CDR3 reads CASSWTPGLAYGYTF. CDR3 coding DNA: TGTGCCAGCAGTTGGACCCCAGGACTGGCGTATGGCTACACCTTC.

The V gene is TRBV7-9, the J gene TRBJ1-1; D might be TRBD1 (6 bases). Trimming took 9 bases from V and 6 from J, leaving 20 bases between them. Germline CDR1 reads SEHNR; CDR2 reads FQNEAQ (reference sequence). There are 14 residues in the CDR3. CDR3 loop: CARSLSTGLAEAFF. The DNA of the CDR3 is TGTGCCAGAAGCCTATCGACAGGCTTAGCTGAAGCTTTCTTT. Full variable domain (outside the CDR3, taken from reference TRBV7-9 and TRBJ1-1): DTGVSQNPRHKITKRGQNVTFRCDPISEHNRLYWYRQTLGQGPEFLTYFQNEAQLEKSRLLSDRFSAERPKGSFSTLEIQRTEQGDSAMYLCARSLSTGLAEAFFGQGTRLTVV.